The next 28 T cell receptor beta chains were all read from a single sample in a study of human T cells and chemical hapten exposure. Time point described: pre-sensitization, week 0. The treatment here: therapeutic diphenylcyclopropenone sensitization with weekly scalp DPC. Via MiXCR, TCRdb re-called the RACE reads, giving one row per CDR3 protein. The sample has 150,000 to 200,000 distinct CDR3 sequences, about 31% seen once. This specimen consisted of whole blood, obtained in connection with sensitization to the hapten diphenylcyclopropenone (DPC). These receptors all come from a woman aged 30 to 39 with alopecia areata. Some clones in this sample may be carry-over from other donors' samples.

The chain joins TRBV15 to TRBJ1-2, with 12 bases aligning to TRBD1. There are 14 residues in the CDR3. Germline assignment: CDR1 LNHNV and CDR2 YYDKDF (reference sequence). Trimming removed 3 bases from V and 7 bases from J; junction bases left unmatched: 3. For the CDR3, the DNA is TGTGCCACCAGCAGGGGACAGGGGGCGAGTGGCTACACCTTC. Its protein is CATSRGQGASGYTF.

This clonotype was recorded once. The gene calls are TRBV3-1 and TRBJ1-4; D is undetermined. This CDR3 spans 13 amino acids. V was cut by 5 bases and J by 13 bases, with 17 bases left in between. From germline, CDR1 is LGHDT and CDR2 YNNKEL (reference sequence). In DNA, the CDR3 is TGTGCCAGCAGCTCTGGGTCCCTCGGCAGACTGTTTTTT. Translating gives CASSSGSLGRLFF. Based on the CDR3 plus reference TRBV3-1 and TRBJ1-4, the full variable domain is DTAVSQTPKYLVTQMGNDKSIKCEQNLGHDTMYWYKQDSKKFLKIMFSYNNKELIINETVPNRFSPKSPDKAHLNLHINSLELGDSAVYFCASSSGSLGRLFFGSGTQLSVL.

The chain links TRBV20-1 to TRBJ1-3; D might be TRBD1 (6 bases). In germline, CDR1 is DFQATT, CDR2 SNEGSKA (reference sequence). This CDR3 has 13 amino acids. V was pared by 6 bases and J by 0 bases, with 9 bases between. The CDR3 spells CSAPDSSGNTIYF. CDR3 DNA sequence: TGCAGTGCACCGGACAGCTCTGGAAACACCATATATTTT.

The rearrangement links TRBV2 to TRBJ2-3; the D gene could be TRBD1 or TRBD2 (7 bases each). CDR1 and CDR2 (germline): SNHLY, FYNNEI. The V gene lost 6 bases and the J gene lost 5 bases, with 18 bases spanning the gap. The CDR3 is 15 residues long. Here the CDR3 reads CASSFRGGPEDTQYF. In DNA, the CDR3 is TGTGCCAGCAGCTTCAGGGGGGGCCCGGAAGATACGCAGTATTTT.

The chain recombines TRBV2 with TRBJ2-7, with TRBD1 as a possible D gene (6 bases). Germline V lookup: CDR1 SNHLY, CDR2 FYNNEI. V was trimmed by 5 bases and J by 6 bases, leaving 14 bases between them. The CDR3 has 13 residues. In nucleotides, the CDR3 is TGTGCCAGCAGTTATTTCAGGGGCTCCGAGCAGTACTTC. As protein: CASSYFRGSEQYF.

The rearrangement uses TRBV11-1 and TRBJ2-1, with TRBD2 as a possible D gene (6 bases). CDR3 length equals 14 residues. The germline gives CDR1 SGHAT, CDR2 FQDESV (reference sequence). V was shortened by 5 bases and J by 10 bases, with 18 bases between the two germline ends. The CDR3 coding sequence is TGTGCCAGCAGCCGACGGATCGGGAGTGACGAGCAGTTCTTC. Translation: CASSRRIGSDEQFF. The full variable domain, rest sourced from reference TRBV11-1 and TRBJ2-1, is EAEVAQSPRYKITEKSQAVAFWCDPISGHATLYWYRQILGQGPELLVQFQDESVVDDSQLPKDRFSAERLKGVDSTLKIQPAELGDSAMYLCASSRRIGSDEQFFGPGTRLTVL.

This clonotype was picked up a small number of times. The chain couples TRBV2 to TRBJ1-2, with D perhaps TRBD1 (6 bases). Germline V gene sequence: CDR1 SNHLY, CDR2 FYNNEI. This CDR3 contains 16 residues. The ends were cut back, 8 bases at V and 4 bases at J, with 23 bases in the middle. The CDR3 reads CASGRTHQGFGYGYTF. The CDR3 DNA sequence: TGTGCCAGCGGGCGGACCCACCAGGGGTTTGGCTATGGCTACACCTTC.

J is TRBJ2-7 and V is TRBV28, with TRBD1 matching 7 bases. After removal of 5 bases from V and 2 bases from J, the junction contained 0 bases not matched to a gene. The germline CDR1 and CDR2 sequences are MDHEN and SYDVKM. The CDR3 consists of 12 residues. CDR3 in DNA: TGTGCCAGCAGTCAGGGGGCCTACGAGCAGTACTTC. It encodes CASSQGAYEQYF.

J is TRBJ2-7 and V is TRBV2, with D maybe TRBD1 (6 bases). This CDR3 has 14 amino acids. V was cut by 6 bases and J by 0 bases, with 12 bases left in between. Germline loops: CDR1 SNHLY, CDR2 FYNNEI. The DNA for the CDR3 is TGTGCCAGCAGCGCGACAGGATCCTCCTACGAGCAGTACTTC. Translation gives CASSATGSSYEQYF. Drawing the rest from reference TRBV2 and TRBJ2-7, the complete variable domain is EPEVTQTPSHQVTQMGQEVILRCVPISNHLYFYWYRQILGQKVEFLVSFYNNEISEKSEIFDDQFSVERPDGSNFTLKIRSTKLEDSAMYFCASSATGSSYEQYFGPGTRLTVT.

The chain joins TRBV24-1 to TRBJ2-2, with TRBD2 matching over 8 bases. Germline V gene data show CDR1 as KGHDR and CDR2 as SFDVKD. The trim removed 7 bases at V and 11 bases at J, leaving 11 bases unmatched. The CDR3 loop spans 14 amino acids. This chain's CDR3 is CATSDTTSASELFF. CDR3 bases: TGTGCCACCAGCGATACGACTAGCGCAAGTGAGCTGTTTTTT.

The chain carries TRBV6-2 or TRBV6-3 and TRBJ2-6; D perhaps matches TRBD1 (6 bases). The CDR3 consists of 16 residues. Trimming removed 6 bases at V and 4 bases at J, with 16 bases between. The germline CDR1 and CDR2 sequences are MNHEY and SVGEGT. Here the CDR3 reads CASSHRPGAGANVLTF. CDR3 nucleotides: TGTGCCAGCAGCCACCGCCCAGGGGCCGGGGCCAACGTCCTGACTTTC.

This chain connects TRBV10-3 to TRBJ2-2; the D gene is possibly TRBD1 (5 bases). Per germline, CDR1 ENHRY and CDR2 SYGVKD. The V end lost 4 bases, the J end lost 4 bases, and 10 bases lay between the germline ends. CDR3 length: 14 amino acids. The CDR3 loop is CAISGGDRTGELFF. CDR3 sequence (DNA): TGTGCCATCAGTGGGGGCGATCGCACCGGGGAGCTGTTTTTT.

The chain employs TRBV29-1 and TRBJ2-1; a possible D gene is TRBD2 (5 bases). The V gene lost 6 bases and the J gene lost 2 bases, with 11 bases spanning the gap. Germline CDR1 is SQVTM and CDR2 is ANQGSEA. CDR3 length: 13 residues. CDR3 protein: CSVSGVTYNEQFF. CDR3 DNA: TGCAGCGTCTCCGGGGTTACCTACAATGAGCAGTTCTTC.

This clonotype has a count of ten or more. The chain links TRBV7-2 to TRBJ2-3; D is undetermined. Trimming took off 4 bases at V and 2 bases at J, with 13 bases between the two ends. Germline V gives CDR1 SGHTA, CDR2 FQGNSA. CDR3 length equals 15 residues. CDR3 amino acids: CASSSSMAVTDTQYF. CDR3 nucleotides: TGTGCCAGCAGCTCGAGTATGGCGGTCACAGATACGCAGTATTTT.

The chain is built from TRBV12-3 or TRBV12-4 and TRBJ1-5; perhaps TRBD1 as D (6 bases). The CDR3 runs to 16 residues. Trimming took off 6 bases at V and 5 bases at J, with 20 bases between the two ends. The CDR3 loop is CASSRDGGAPHQPQHF. Here the CDR3 DNA reads TGTGCCAGCAGCCGGGATGGGGGGGCGCCTCATCAGCCCCAGCATTTT.

As regards this clonotype: At one boundary the junction diverges from the germline segment, which might be a read error. DNA of the CDR3: TGTGCTAGCAGCGCCGGCGGCACAGATACGCAGTATTTT. Its translation: CASSAGGTDTQYF. The gene calls are TRBV7-7 and TRBJ2-3; unclear D gene. The germline CDR1 and CDR2 sequences are SSHAT and FNYEAQ (reference sequence). This CDR3 spans 13 amino acids. The variable domain in full, with the rest retrieved from reference TRBV7-7 and TRBJ2-3, is GAGVSQSPRYKVTKRGQDVTLRCDPISSHATLYWYQQALGQGPEFLTYFNYEAQPDKSGLPSDRFSAERPEGSISTLTIQRTEQRDSAMYRCASSAGGTDTQYFGPGTRLTVL.

This clonotype came up a few times. The gene calls are TRBV5-1 and TRBJ1-1, with no clear D. Germline-derived CDR1 and CDR2 are SGHRS and YFSETQ. The CDR3 is 13 residues long. The V gene lost 0 bases and the J gene lost 5 bases, with 8 bases spanning the gap. The CDR3 nucleotides read TGCGCCAGCAGCTTGGCCGCCGGTACTGAAGCTTTCTTT. This codes for CASSLAAGTEAFF. Looking up the rest from reference TRBV5-1 and TRBJ1-1 gives the full variable domain: KAGVTQTPRYLIKTRGQQVTLSCSPISGHRSVSWYQQTPGQGLQFLFEYFSETQRNKGNFPGRFSGRQFSNSRSEMNVSTLELGDSALYLCASSLAAGTEAFFGQGTRLTVV.

This clonotype has just a few counts. This chain uses TRBV29-1 with TRBJ2-1, with TRBD2 identical over 12 bases. This CDR3 is built from 14 residues. The J segment lost 6 bases and the V segment lost 7 bases, leaving 7 bases of the junction unmatched. The germline gives CDR1 SQVTM, CDR2 ANQGSEA. The CDR3, as DNA: TGCAGCGCCTCCCGGACTAGCGGGATCAATGAGCAGTTCTTC. This encodes CSASRTSGINEQFF.

V is TRBV6-2 or TRBV6-3 and J is TRBJ2-4; TRBD2 might be the D (7 bases). The germline V gene has CDR1 MNHEY and CDR2 SVGEGT. The CDR3 has 16 amino acids. Trimming left V 6 bases short and J 1 base short, with 16 bases between. CDR3 region: CASREGGLLAKNIQYF. In DNA, the CDR3 is TGTGCCAGCAGGGAAGGGGGACTACTGGCCAAAAACATTCAGTACTTC.

This clonotype was observed once. The gene calls are TRBV28 and TRBJ1-1; 10 nucleotides match TRBD1. Germline CDR1 MDHEN, CDR2 SYDVKM. J gave up 11 bases and V 4 bases, and 10 bases lay outside the gene matches. The CDR3 runs 14 residues. The CDR3 reads CASSSSGTGVSAFF. As DNA, the CDR3 is TGTGCCAGCAGTTCCTCCGGGACAGGGGTTTCGGCTTTCTTT.

By share, this clonotype counts as medium-sized. V usage is TRBV20-1 and J usage is TRBJ1-3; tentatively, D is TRBD1 (6 bases). CDR3 length: 17 residues. Germline CDR1 DFQATT, CDR2 SNEGSKA (reference sequence). V lost 2 bases and J 3 bases, leaving 20 bases between the germline ends. CDR3 bases: TGCAGTGCTAGATCCGCCGAATGGGGGGCGTATGGAAACACCATATATTTT. Amino acids: CSARSAEWGAYGNTIYF.

This clonotype was observed a few times. The chain links TRBV20-1 to TRBJ1-1; D gene uncertain. V was cut by 5 bases and J by 8 bases, with 12 bases left in between. CDR1 is DFQATT, CDR2 SNEGSKA, per germline (reference sequence). The CDR3 length is 11 residues. The CDR3 DNA reads as TGCAGTGCTTACGACCGAGAAGAAGCTTTCTTT. Its protein is CSAYDREEAFF.

This clonotype came up a few times. The V gene is TRBV4-1, the J gene TRBJ2-5; TRBD1 matches at 7 bases. Germline CDR1 reads MGHRA; CDR2 reads YSYEKL. This CDR3 comprises 14 residues. Trimming took 6 bases from V and 5 from J; bases not matched to a gene: 9. The CDR3 is CASSQQGQRETQYF. The CDR3 bases are TGCGCCAGCAGTCAGCAGGGACAGCGGGAGACCCAGTACTTC.

The chain links TRBV6-5 to TRBJ1-1; tentative D call: TRBD1 (6 bases). Germline loops: CDR1 MNHEY, CDR2 SVGAGI. V lost 8 bases, J lost 5 bases, and 15 bases lay in between. There are 13 residues in the CDR3. CDR3 sequence: CASEGHTSTEAFF. Here the CDR3 DNA reads TGTGCCAGCGAGGGACACACGTCAACTGAAGCTTTCTTT.

The V call is TRBV18, the J call TRBJ2-1; D remains ambiguous. Germline values: CDR1 KGHSH, CDR2 LQKENI. V lost 3 bases and J lost 1, with 10 bases in between. This CDR3 has 15 amino acids. The CDR3 loop is CASSPPLRSYNEQFF. As DNA, the CDR3 is TGTGCCAGCTCACCCCCCCTCCGATCCTACAATGAGCAGTTCTTC.

This clonotype was recorded once. The V and J genes are TRBV7-2 and TRBJ2-1; D uncertain. The CDR3 totals 15 residues. The germline V gene has CDR1 SGHTA and CDR2 FQGNSA. Trimming removed 1 base at V and 6 bases at J, with 13 bases between. CDR3 sequence reads: CASSLGHPRTNEQFF. As DNA, the CDR3 is TGTGCCAGCAGCTTAGGACATCCAAGGACCAATGAGCAGTTCTTC.

The rearrangement links TRBV7-9 to TRBJ1-5; D perhaps matches TRBD1 (5 bases). V lost 1 base and J lost 6, with 13 bases in between. Germline lookup yields CDR1 SEHNR and CDR2 FQNEAQ (reference sequence). The CDR3 is made up of 15 amino acids. The CDR3 DNA reads TGTGCCAGCAGCTTAGACGGGGTGAGGGGTCAGCCCCAGCATTTT. It specifies CASSLDGVRGQPQHF.

The chain carries TRBV7-6 and TRBJ2-1; 7 bases map to TRBD2. Germline lookup yields CDR1 SGHVS and CDR2 FNYEAQ. Unmatched junction bases numbered 7, after V lost 1 base and J lost 4 bases. The CDR3 consists of 16 residues. The CDR3 DNA reads TGTGCCAGCAGCTTAGGAGCGGGGCGAGGGTACAATGAGCAGTTCTTC. Amino acids: CASSLGAGRGYNEQFF.